The 32 T cell receptor beta chains given below trace back to one sample, sequenced in a study of technical replicates of blood from a few donors. TCRdb's table, derived via immunoSEQ multiplex PCR, lists solely in-frame clones and lacks some. The table shows approximately 15,000 clones, with approximately 80% occurring only once. Sequencing input: PBMCs. Receptors were obtained from a human donor in good health.

The rearrangement links TRBV5-4 to TRBJ1-6, with TRBD1 matching over 7 bases. J lost 8 bases, V lost 4 bases, and 9 bases had no gene match. Looked up from germline, CDR1 is SGHNT and CDR2 is YYREEE (reference sequence). The CDR3 is made up of 15 amino acids. The CDR3: CASSPPGRGDSPLHF. The CDR3 DNA sequence: TGTGCCAGCAGCCCCCCGGGCAGGGGGGATTCACCCCTCCACTTT.

This clone was seen a handful of times. The gene calls are TRBV29-1 and TRBJ1-1; no definite D call. Germline loops: CDR1 SQVTM, CDR2 ANQGSEA. V lost 2 bases to trimming and J lost 1 base, with 11 bases between them. The CDR3 length is 14 residues. CDR3 nucleotides: TGCAGCGTTGAATACCGGGAACCGAACACTGAAGCTTTCTTT. Protein product: CSVEYREPNTEAFF.

This chain joins TRBV9 and TRBJ2-1, with 7 positions matching TRBD2. The V gene end was trimmed by 1 base and the J gene end by 5 bases; junction bases not matched to a gene: 9. The germline CDR1 and CDR2 sequences are SGDLS and YYNGEE. This CDR3 spans 16 amino acids. CDR3 DNA sequence: TGTGCCAGCAGCGTACAGGCGGGAGATCACAACAATGAGCAGTTCTTC. This gives the protein CASSVQAGDHNNEQFF.

In this sample, this clone turned up once. The chain employs TRBV14 and TRBJ2-7; 8 bases agree with TRBD2. The CDR3 sequence is 12 residues long. V lost 6 bases, J lost 4 bases, and 2 bases stayed unmatched. Germline loops: CDR1 SGHDN, CDR2 FVKESK. The CDR3 DNA reads as TGTGCCAGCAGGAGCGGGAGATACGAGCAGTACTTC. Its protein product is CASRSGRYEQYF.

The chain employs TRBV6-5 and TRBJ2-7, with 8 bases matching TRBD2. The CDR3 contains 14 residues. J was trimmed by 3 bases and V by 2 bases; bases with no gene match: 3. The germline CDR1 and CDR2 sequences are MNHEY and SVGAGI. DNA for the CDR3: TGTGCCAGCAGTTACGGCCGGGAGGGCTACGAGCAGTACTTC. It specifies CASSYGREGYEQYF.

J is TRBJ2-3 and V is TRBV6-1, with TRBD2 matching 9 bases. CDR3 size: 16 residues. Losses at the gene ends were 1 base for V and 4 bases for J; bases not matched to a gene: 6. Germline V gene sequence: CDR1 MNHNS, CDR2 SASEGT. The CDR3 DNA follows: TGTGCCAGCAGTGAAGAAGCTGCGGGAGGGCCAGATACGCAGTATTTT. Its translation is CASSEEAAGGPDTQYF.

This clone was observed a few times. The gene calls are TRBV29-1 and TRBJ2-7, with a tentative D call TRBD1 (5 bases). Trimming removed 5 bases at V and 2 bases at J, with 19 bases between. This CDR3 spans 15 amino acids. Germline-derived CDR1 and CDR2 are SQVTM and ANQGSEA. CDR3: CSVRPDWGETYEQYF. In DNA form, the CDR3 reads TGCAGCGTTCGGCCAGACTGGGGCGAGACCTACGAGCAGTACTTC.

This clone was counted a single time. This chain connects TRBV5-1 to TRBJ2-2; possible D gene TRBD1, 6 bases. CDR3 size: 15 residues. Trimming took off 0 bases at V and 6 bases at J, with 12 bases between the two ends. Germline assignment: CDR1 SGHRS and CDR2 YFSETQ. The CDR3 bases are TGCGCCAGCAGCTTGGAGGGGGTTTACTCCGGGGAGCTGTTTTTT. Its protein is CASSLEGVYSGELFF.

This chain links TRBV6-4 with TRBJ2-1; perhaps TRBD2 as D (6 bases). CDR3 length: 16 residues. The germline gives CDR1 MRHNA, CDR2 SNTAGT. Deletions cut 0 bases from V and 2 bases from J, with 11 bases between. The CDR3 nucleotides read TGTGCCAGCAGTGACTCAGGCCCGGGGGCCTACAATGAGCAGTTCTTC. This sequence encodes CASSDSGPGAYNEQFF.

The CDR3 coding sequence is TGTGCCAGTAGTCGCACAGGGAGGGTGAACGGGGAGCTGTTTTTT. Translation: CASSRTGRVNGELFF. The chain links TRBV19 to TRBJ2-2; tentative D call: TRBD2 (7 bases). The CDR3 is 15 residues long. V gave up 5 bases and J gave up 7 bases, with 17 bases separating them. Germline V gene lookup returns CDR1 LNHDA and CDR2 SQIVND (reference sequence). The variable domain in full, completed from reference TRBV19 and TRBJ2-2, reads DGGITQSPKYLFRKEGQNVTLSCEQNLNHDAMYWYRQDPGQGLRLIYYSQIVNDFQKGDIAEGYSVSREKKESFPLTVTSAQKNPTAFYLCASSRTGRVNGELFFGEGSRLTVL.

The V gene is TRBV19, the J gene TRBJ2-6; D unresolved. Trimming took off 7 bases at V and 2 bases at J, with 6 bases between the two ends. The germline V gene encodes CDR1 LNHDA and CDR2 SQIVND (reference sequence). There are 13 residues in the CDR3. The CDR3, as DNA: TGTGCCAGTACGGTTGCTGGGGCCAACGTCCTGACTTTC. This translates into CASTVAGANVLTF.

The chain has TRBV11-2 and TRBJ2-5, with 9 bases matching TRBD1. Trimming at V came to 1 base and at J to 5 bases, leaving 5 bases not matched to a gene. This CDR3 spans 15 amino acids. Germline CDR1 is SGHAT and CDR2 is FQNNGV. This CDR3 reads CASSLGGTGLETQYF. DNA for the CDR3: TGTGCCAGCAGCTTAGGTGGGACAGGGTTGGAGACCCAGTACTTC.

This clone appeared a single time. The chain uses TRBV30 and TRBJ2-1; TRBD2 aligns across 8 bases. Germline-derived CDR1 and CDR2 are GTSNPN and SVGIG (reference sequence). Trimming took 1 base from V and 3 from J; bases not matched to a gene: 8. The CDR3 is made up of 16 amino acids. The CDR3 loop is CAWSEASGSYYNEQFF. CDR3 bases: TGTGCCTGGAGTGAGGCTAGCGGGTCCTACTACAATGAGCAGTTCTTC.

V and J are TRBV27 and TRBJ2-1; 8 positions match TRBD2. J gave up 3 bases and V 5 bases, and 6 bases lay outside the gene matches. Per the germline V gene, CDR1 is MNHEY and CDR2 is SMNVEV (reference sequence). CDR3 length equals 15 residues. The CDR3 bases are TGTGCCAGCAGTCCCGGGACTAGGGGCTACAATGAGCAGTTCTTC. It specifies CASSPGTRGYNEQFF.

The genes are TRBV27 and TRBJ2-1; 9 bases line up with TRBD1. Germline V lookup: CDR1 MNHEY, CDR2 SMNVEV (reference sequence). With 6 bases clipped from V and 2 bases from J, the junction kept 5 bases outside the gene matches. The CDR3 consists of 15 residues. The CDR3 coding sequence is TGTGCCAGCAGCTCCCGGACAGGGGCCTACAATGAGCAGTTCTTC. It specifies CASSSRTGAYNEQFF.

This chain links TRBV7-2 with TRBJ2-7; TRBD2 matches at 11 bases. The CDR3 is made up of 15 amino acids. The junction had 5 bases not matched to a gene; V was cut back by 2 bases and J by 5 bases. Germline assignment: CDR1 SGHTA and CDR2 FQGNSA. CDR3 in DNA: TGTGCCAGCAGCTTAACTAGCGGGAGTTTTGACGAGCAGTACTTC. Translated, it gives CASSLTSGSFDEQYF.

The V gene is TRBV5-6, the J gene TRBJ2-7; 7 bases are shared with TRBD1. The V gene end was trimmed by 4 bases and the J gene end by 2 bases; junction bases not matched to a gene: 3. Germline-derived CDR1 and CDR2 are SGHDT and YYEEEE. The CDR3 spans 13 residues. CDR3 sequence reads: CASSPGTAYEQYF. For the CDR3, the DNA is TGTGCCAGCAGCCCCGGGACAGCCTACGAGCAGTACTTC. The complete variable domain, with remaining parts taken from reference TRBV5-6 and TRBJ2-7, reads DAGVTQSPTHLIKTRGQQVTLRCSPKSGHDTVSWYQQALGQGPQFIFQYYEEEERQRGNFPDRFSGHQFPNYSSELNVNALLLGDSALYLCASSPGTAYEQYFGPGTRLTVT.

V usage is TRBV27 and J usage is TRBJ1-5; 8 positions match TRBD1. The CDR3 runs 15 residues. The V gene end was trimmed by 5 bases and the J gene end by 1 base; junction bases not matched to a gene: 4. From germline, CDR1 is MNHEY and CDR2 SMNVEV (reference sequence). The CDR3 sequence: CASSPRTGSNQPQHF. CDR3 nucleotides: TGTGCCAGCAGTCCCAGGACAGGGAGCAATCAGCCCCAGCATTTT.

On this clone: Mismatch with germline at one junction end may stem from a read error. The chain carries TRBV11-2 and TRBJ2-7, with D possibly being TRBD1 or TRBD2 (6 bases each). This CDR3 comprises 14 residues. CDR1 is SGHAT and CDR2 is FQNNGV in the germline V gene. This CDR3 is CASSLGGLAYEQYF. CDR3 nucleotide sequence: TGTGCCAGCAGTTTAGGGGGACTGGCCTACGAGCAGTACTTC.

This rearrangement joins TRBV7-2 to TRBJ2-1; a possible D gene is TRBD2 (5 bases). This CDR3 has 15 amino acids. V shed 5 bases and J shed 3 bases, with 14 bases lying between them. Looked up from germline, CDR1 is SGHTA and CDR2 is FQGNSA. The CDR3 region is CASSRDYSGYNEQFF. The CDR3 DNA sequence: TGTGCCAGCAGCCGCGACTATTCCGGCTACAATGAGCAGTTCTTC.

The V gene is TRBV9, the J gene TRBJ2-1; 9 bases fit TRBD2. Germline assignment: CDR1 SGDLS and CDR2 YYNGEE. With V trimmed by 4 bases and J by 5 bases, 19 bases remained unmatched. This CDR3 region has 19 residues. As DNA, the CDR3 is TGTGCCAGCAGCCTTAGCCGGATCCCCGAGCGGGAGGACGACAATGAGCAGTTCTTC. It is translated as CASSLSRIPEREDDNEQFF.

V usage is TRBV28 and J usage is TRBJ2-7; 7 bases line up with TRBD2. CDR1 and CDR2 from the germline V gene are MDHEN and SYDVKM. The CDR3 loop spans 14 amino acids. V shed 3 bases, J shed 2 bases, and the junction held 4 bases outside the gene matches. CDR3 amino acids: CASSFLAATYEQYF. CDR3 nucleotide sequence: TGTGCCAGCAGTTTCCTAGCGGCAACCTACGAGCAGTACTTC.

The rearrangement joins TRBV19 to TRBJ1-3; no clear D. This CDR3 contains 17 residues. The germline V gene has CDR1 LNHDA and CDR2 SQIVND (reference sequence). V was clipped by 5 bases and J by 0 bases, with 17 bases between them. Here the CDR3 reads CASSDGVRVSSGNTIYF. CDR3 coding DNA: TGTGCCAGTAGTGATGGTGTTAGAGTTTCCTCTGGAAACACCATATATTTT.

The chain employs TRBV7-8 and TRBJ2-3; a possible D gene is TRBD2 (6 bases). Germline CDR1 SGHVS, CDR2 FQNEAQ. V lost 5 bases, J lost 1 base, and 13 bases lay in between. The CDR3 is 15 residues long. CDR3 region: CASSPMWGGTDTQYF. DNA for the CDR3: TGTGCCAGCAGCCCCATGTGGGGGGGCACAGATACGCAGTATTTT. The entire variable domain, with the rest obtained from reference TRBV7-8 and TRBJ2-3, is as follows: GAGVSQSPRYKVAKRGQDVALRCDPISGHVSLFWYQQALGQGPEFLTYFQNEAQLDKSGLPSDRFFAERPEGSVSTLKIQRTQQEDSAVYLCASSPMWGGTDTQYFGPGTRLTVL.

V gene TRBV13 combines with J gene TRBJ1-1; TRBD1 matches at 10 bases. Looked up from germline, CDR1 is PRHDT and CDR2 is FYEKMQ (reference sequence). This CDR3 comprises 18 residues. Losses at the gene ends were 5 bases for V and 1 base for J; bases not matched to a gene: 13. This chain's CDR3 is CASSHWMIRDRGNTEAFF. CDR3 in DNA: TGTGCCAGCAGCCATTGGATGATCCGGGACAGGGGGAACACTGAAGCTTTCTTT.

This chain joins TRBV19 and TRBJ2-7; 12 nucleotides align to TRBD2. V gave up 1 base and J gave up 2 bases; unmatched junction bases: 6. The V gene's germline CDR1 is LNHDA and CDR2 SQIVND (reference sequence). The CDR3 runs 17 residues. CDR3 bases: TGTGCCAGTAGTATAGGCGAAGGACTAGCGGGAACCTACGAGCAGTACTTC. Translation: CASSIGEGLAGTYEQYF.

The CDR3 DNA reads TGTGCTAGTGGTTTGGACGGACAAATTAGCACAGATACGCAGTATTTT. This translates into CASGLDGQISTDTQYF. This chain links TRBV12-5 with TRBJ2-3, with a possible D match to TRBD1 (5 bases). The CDR3 spans 16 residues. V was cut by 1 base and J by 0 bases, with 11 bases left in between. The germline V gene has CDR1 LGHNT and CDR2 FRNRAP.

The CDR3 region has the DNA TGTGCCAGCAGTTTAGTGAGACAGGACAGGGAGACCCAGTACTTC. This encodes CASSLVRQDRETQYF. The chain combines TRBV28 with TRBJ2-5; 7 bases agree with TRBD1. V trimming: 2 bases; J trimming: 5 bases; junction bases outside the gene matches: 8. The CDR3 covers 15 residues. Per the germline V gene, CDR1 is MDHEN and CDR2 is SYDVKM.

The genes are TRBV7-9 and TRBJ2-1, with D perhaps matching TRBD1 (5 bases). Trimming left V 4 bases short and J 7 bases short, with 11 bases between. Germline lookup yields CDR1 SEHNR and CDR2 FQNEAQ (reference sequence). There are 13 residues in the CDR3. CDR3 region: CASSSTATNEQFF. CDR3 bases: TGTGCCAGCAGCTCGACAGCCACTAATGAGCAGTTCTTC.

The chain couples TRBV5-1 to TRBJ2-1, with 9 bases fitting TRBD2. With 4 bases clipped from V and 10 bases from J, the junction kept 12 bases outside the gene matches. Germline loops: CDR1 SGHRS, CDR2 YFSETQ. The CDR3 runs 15 residues. CDR3 loop: CASSPGSGGLGEQFF. In DNA, the CDR3 is TGCGCCAGCAGCCCGGGAAGCGGGGGGCTCGGAGAGCAGTTCTTC.

With regard to this clone: Compared with germline, one end of the junction differs, possibly owing to a read error. Here the CDR3 DNA reads TGTGCCAGCACTGAAGGACTAGCGGGGAATACAGATACGCAGTATTTT. Protein sequence: CASTEGLAGNTDTQYF. This rearrangement joins TRBV2 to TRBJ2-3, with 12 bases matching TRBD2. The CDR3 is 16 residues long. Germline loops: CDR1 SNHLY, CDR2 FYNNEI.

The rearrangement links TRBV10-2 to TRBJ1-6, with TRBD1 as a possible D gene (5 bases). The CDR3 is 15 residues long. V shed 1 base and J shed 6 bases, with 10 bases lying between them. Germline V gives CDR1 WSHSY, CDR2 SAAADI. The CDR3 loop is CASSEWGGTNSPLHF. The CDR3 bases are TGCGCCAGCAGTGAGTGGGGAGGGACTAATTCACCCCTCCACTTT.